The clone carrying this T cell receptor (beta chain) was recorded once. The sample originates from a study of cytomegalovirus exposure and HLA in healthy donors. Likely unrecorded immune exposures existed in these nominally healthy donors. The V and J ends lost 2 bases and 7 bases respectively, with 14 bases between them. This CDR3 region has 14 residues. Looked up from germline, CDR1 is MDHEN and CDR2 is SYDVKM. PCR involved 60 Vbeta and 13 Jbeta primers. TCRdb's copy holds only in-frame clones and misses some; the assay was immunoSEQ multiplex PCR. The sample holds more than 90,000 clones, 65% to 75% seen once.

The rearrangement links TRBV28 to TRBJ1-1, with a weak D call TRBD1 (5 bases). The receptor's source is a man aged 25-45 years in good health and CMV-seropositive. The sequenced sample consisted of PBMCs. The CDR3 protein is CASSLGSEGDEAFF. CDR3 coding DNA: TGTGCCAGCAGTTTAGGCAGCGAAGGGGATGAAGCTTTCTTT.